This T cell receptor beta chain was observed in a study of cytomegalovirus exposure and HLA in healthy donors. Study findings and constraints: A later analysis associated 16,000 or so TCR beta sequences with HLA alleles at a 0.05 false discovery rate. Immune exposure was documented only through CMV serostatus. HLA restriction was apparent for most CMV-associated TCR beta chains in a later analysis. For most TCR beta V segments, an earlier analysis put the productive rate at about 87% or about 30% of the time.

The PCR employed 60 Vbeta primers together with 13 Jbeta primers. Data came from immunoSEQ multiplex PCR; TCRdb stores just in-frame clones and leaves some out. The sample includes 200,000 to 250,000 clones, just under 80% of them seen just once. Turning to this clone: Its antigen is as yet unknown.

Material: PBMCs. The sequence was collected from a boy aged 10-17 years in good health and CMV-seronegative.

CDR3 loop: CASSDGLDTQYF. CDR3 DNA sequence: TGTGCCAGCAGTGATGGACTAGATACGCAGTATTTT. V gene TRBV6-4 combines with J gene TRBJ2-3; possible D gene TRBD2, 5 bases. V lost 3 bases and J lost 5, with 6 bases in between. CDR3 length: 12 residues. The germline CDR1 and CDR2 sequences are MRHNA and SNTAGT.